Below, one T cell receptor (beta chain) is given with its context. No antigen is known for it. Expressed TCRB transcripts got sequenced, as all isolated RNA was reverse transcribed. The assay was immunoSEQ multiplex PCR, and TCRdb's table has in-frame clones only and misses some. Among 300,000 or so clones listed, approximately 9.7% were seen once. Populations obtained by sorting all exceeded 95% purity. This record belongs to a study of beta chain features in type 1 diabetes. Notes on the study in general: Moderate but significant shortening of TCRB CDR3s was recorded in all four CD4+ subsets from Type 1 diabetes patients. HLA influence on TCRB rearrangement stayed unresolved here. A greater similarity of naive, central memory and Treg TCRB repertoires was seen among patients than among healthy donors. A pattern of fewer insertions and more deletions at VDJ junctions was seen in type 1 diabetes patients.

The germline V gene has CDR1 MNHNS and CDR2 SASEGT. V was pared by 4 bases and J by 2 bases, with 8 bases between. This CDR3 region has 14 residues. This chain connects TRBV6-1 to TRBJ1-4; tentative D call: TRBD1 (5 bases). The material sequenced was central memory CD4+ T cells from blood. The clonotype originates from a man aged 25-40 years with type 1 diabetes. The CDR3 DNA sequence: TGTGCCAGCAGTGGGGGGGATACTAATGAAAAACTGTTTTTT. It encodes CASSGGDTNEKLFF.